This T cell receptor beta chain was found in a study of identical twins. One entry per CDR3 protein, called by TCRdb with MiXCR from the 5' RACE reads. The sample consists of some 730,000 distinct CDR3 sequences, roughly 18% of them appearing once. There are many counts of this clonotype. The antigen is undetermined. The study, taken as a whole, reports: These conclusions were based on statistical analysis (cross-sectional, not following the same donors).

This sample also belongs to another study, concerning T cells expressing NK-cell markers.

The material sequenced was PBMCs. This receptor was identified in a woman between 18 and 29 years old in good health.

The CDR3 DNA is TGTGCCAGCAGCGAGGGGACCGGGACAGGGACTTTCTTC. As protein: CASSEGTGTGTFF. The J gene is TRBJ2-1, the V gene TRBV9, with 9 bases lining up with TRBD1. V lost 3 bases to trimming and J lost 16 bases; unmatched junction nucleotides: 11. The germline gives CDR1 SGDLS, CDR2 YYNGEE. The CDR3 contains 13 residues.